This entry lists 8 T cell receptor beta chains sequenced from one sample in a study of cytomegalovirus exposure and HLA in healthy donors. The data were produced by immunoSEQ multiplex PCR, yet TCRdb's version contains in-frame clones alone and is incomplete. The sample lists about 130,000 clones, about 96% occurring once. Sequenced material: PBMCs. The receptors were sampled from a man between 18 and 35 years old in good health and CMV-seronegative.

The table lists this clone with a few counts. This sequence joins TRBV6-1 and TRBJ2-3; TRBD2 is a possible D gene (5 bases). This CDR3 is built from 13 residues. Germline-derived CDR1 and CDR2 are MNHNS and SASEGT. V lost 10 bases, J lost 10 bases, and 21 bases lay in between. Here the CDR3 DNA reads TGTGCCACCCAACCAAGGACTGGGAGTGCGCAGTATTTT. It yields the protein CATQPRTGSAQYF.

CDR3 region: CASSALQGVNTEAFF. CDR3 sequence (DNA): TGTGCCAGCAGCGCCCTACAGGGAGTTAACACTGAAGCTTTCTTT. The gene calls are TRBV7-3 and TRBJ1-1; D perhaps matches TRBD1 (6 bases). The CDR3 totals 15 residues. Per the germline V gene, CDR1 is SGHTA and CDR2 is FQGTGA. Trimming pared 5 bases from V and 2 bases from J, leaving 15 bases between.

The CDR3 region has the DNA TGTGCCAGCAGCGCCTGGGGACTTAATGAAAAACTGTTTTTT. Translated: CASSAWGLNEKLFF. V is TRBV7-9 and J is TRBJ1-4; weak D call: TRBD1 (5 bases). Trimming cost V 5 bases and J 4 bases, with 11 bases left between them. CDR3 length equals 14 residues. Germline lookup yields CDR1 SEHNR and CDR2 FQNEAQ (reference sequence).

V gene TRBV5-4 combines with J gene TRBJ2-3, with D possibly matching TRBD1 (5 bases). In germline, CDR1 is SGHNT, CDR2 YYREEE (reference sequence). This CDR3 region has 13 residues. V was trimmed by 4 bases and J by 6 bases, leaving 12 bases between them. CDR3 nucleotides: TGTGCCAGCAGCCATCCCGACAGTGATACGCAGTATTTT. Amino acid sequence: CASSHPDSDTQYF.

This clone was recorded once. For the CDR3, the DNA is TGTGCCAGCAGCCCCCTACTCAGCGGGAGCACCGGGGAGCTGTTTTTT. Its protein is CASSPLLSGSTGELFF. V is TRBV14 and J is TRBJ2-2, with 8 bases identical to TRBD2. CDR1 and CDR2 from the germline V gene are SGHDN and FVKESK. The CDR3 length is 16 residues. Germline trimming cut 4 bases from V and 4 bases from J; bases unmatched to any gene: 8.

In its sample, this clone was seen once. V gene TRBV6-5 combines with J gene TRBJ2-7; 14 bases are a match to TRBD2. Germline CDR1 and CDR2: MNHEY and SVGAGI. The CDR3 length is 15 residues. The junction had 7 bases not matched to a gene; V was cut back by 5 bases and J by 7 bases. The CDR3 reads CASSPGTSGRREQYF. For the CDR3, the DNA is TGTGCCAGCAGTCCGGGGACTAGCGGGAGACGAGAGCAGTACTTC.

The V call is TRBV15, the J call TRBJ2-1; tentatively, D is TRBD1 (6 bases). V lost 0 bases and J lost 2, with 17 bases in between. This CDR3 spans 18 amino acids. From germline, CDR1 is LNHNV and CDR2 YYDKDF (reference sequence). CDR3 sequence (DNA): TGTGCCACCAGCAGAGAAAACTTATACAGGGACACCTACAATGAGCAGTTCTTC. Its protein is CATSRENLYRDTYNEQFF.

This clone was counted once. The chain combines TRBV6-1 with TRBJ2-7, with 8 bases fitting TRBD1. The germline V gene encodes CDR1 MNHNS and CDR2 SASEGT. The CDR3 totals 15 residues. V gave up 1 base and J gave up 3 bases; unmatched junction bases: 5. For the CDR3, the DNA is TGTGCCAGCAGTGAAGACAGGGGGTCTTTCTACGAGCAGTACTTC. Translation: CASSEDRGSFYEQYF.